Presented here are 32 T cell receptor beta chains from one specimen sequenced in a study of cytomegalovirus exposure and HLA in healthy donors. PCR involved 60 Vbeta and 13 Jbeta primers. Data came from immunoSEQ multiplex PCR; TCRdb stores just in-frame clones and leaves some out. The sample contains approximately 150,000 clones, around 82% of which appear only once. Specimen: PBMCs. The receptors were gathered from a middle-aged woman in good health and CMV-seropositive.

The rearrangement joins TRBV5-1 to TRBJ2-5, with 8 bases aligning to TRBD1. With V trimmed by 1 base and J by 5 bases, 7 bases remained unmatched. This CDR3 comprises 15 residues. Germline CDR1 reads SGHRS; CDR2 reads YFSETQ. The CDR3 DNA reads TGCGCCAGCAGCTTGACTGGGACAGGCCGGGAGACCCAGTACTTC. This gives the protein CASSLTGTGRETQYF.

The chain links TRBV29-1 to TRBJ1-4; D is possibly TRBD1 (5 bases). Germline V lookup: CDR1 SQVTM, CDR2 ANQGSEA. Trimming took off 4 bases at V and 8 bases at J, with 14 bases between the two ends. The CDR3 has 13 amino acids. This chain's CDR3 is CSVVGALGEKLFF. Here the CDR3 DNA reads TGCAGCGTTGTTGGGGCGTTGGGAGAAAAACTGTTTTTT.

This clone was seen once. The chain carries TRBV27 and TRBJ2-3, with 8 nucleotides matching TRBD2. CDR3 length equals 15 residues. V was clipped by 3 bases and J by 6 bases; unmatched bases: 8. Germline-derived CDR1 and CDR2 are MNHEY and SMNVEV (reference sequence). The CDR3 nucleotides read TGTGCCAGCAGTTTCCGTAGCGGGACGTCGGATACGCAGTATTTT. Protein: CASSFRSGTSDTQYF.

This clone was detected only once. This sequence joins TRBV6-1 and TRBJ1-2; weak D call: TRBD1 (6 bases). The CDR3 extends over 13 amino acids. Germline values: CDR1 MNHNS, CDR2 SASEGT. V shed 6 bases and J shed 5 bases, with 13 bases lying between them. The CDR3 region is CASSARGGYGYTF. The DNA of the CDR3 is TGTGCCAGCAGCGCAAGGGGGGGGTATGGCTACACCTTC.

The chain employs TRBV10-3 and TRBJ2-5, with D possibly being TRBD2 (5 bases). This CDR3 has 13 residues. V was pared by 11 bases and J by 5 bases, with 18 bases between. Germline lookup yields CDR1 ENHRY and CDR2 SYGVKD. The chain's CDR3 is CAVNGIIGETQYF. DNA of the CDR3: TGTGCCGTTAACGGGATCATCGGGGAGACCCAGTACTTC.

In this sample, this clone turned up once. This rearrangement joins TRBV19 to TRBJ2-2, with 9 bases identical to TRBD2. Germline V lookup: CDR1 LNHDA, CDR2 SQIVND (reference sequence). After removal of 4 bases from V and 2 bases from J, the junction contained 5 bases not matched to a gene. This CDR3 has 16 residues. CDR3 nucleotide sequence: TGTGCCAGTAGTACAGGGACTAGCTTAAACACCGGGGAGCTGTTTTTT. Translating it yields CASSTGTSLNTGELFF.

The chain combines TRBV11-3 with TRBJ2-1; 7 nucleotides align to TRBD1. CDR3 size: 17 residues. Germline V gene sequence: CDR1 SGHNT, CDR2 YENEEA. The junction had 12 bases not matched to a gene; V was cut back by 0 bases and J by 7 bases. The DNA for the CDR3 is TGTGCCAGCAGCTTAGATTGGGGGTCCGCAGGGGGTAATGAGCAGTTCTTC. Translated, it gives CASSLDWGSAGGNEQFF.

The sample holds a few counts of this clone. The genes are TRBV4-2 and TRBJ2-3; possible D gene TRBD1, 6 bases. Trimming removed 3 bases from V and 6 bases from J, with 16 bases in between. The CDR3 runs 15 residues. Looked up from germline, CDR1 is LGHNA and CDR2 is YNFKEQ. In nucleotides, the CDR3 is TGTGCCAGCAGCCAGAGGGGGTCGGGCCTGGATACGCAGTATTTT. Encoded protein: CASSQRGSGLDTQYF.

This clone came up once. This chain links TRBV30 with TRBJ2-7; D is undetermined. The V and J ends lost 1 base and 3 bases respectively, with 16 bases between them. The germline V gene encodes CDR1 GTSNPN and CDR2 SVGIG (reference sequence). This CDR3 region has 15 residues. Here the CDR3 reads CAWSGSPGSLYEQYF. DNA for the CDR3: TGTGCCTGGAGTGGGTCCCCCGGGTCTCTCTACGAGCAGTACTTC.

The chain couples TRBV2 to TRBJ2-1, with no clear D. Looked up from germline, CDR1 is SNHLY and CDR2 is FYNNEI. V was cut by 7 bases and J by 0 bases, with 10 bases left in between. The CDR3 has 14 residues. The CDR3 is CASKSVSSYNEQFF. Here the CDR3 DNA reads TGTGCCAGCAAAAGCGTTAGCTCCTACAATGAGCAGTTCTTC.

The chain recombines TRBV18 with TRBJ2-6; TRBD2 matches 7 bases. Germline V lookup: CDR1 KGHSH, CDR2 LQKENI. The junction had 8 bases not matched to a gene; V was cut back by 2 bases and J by 1 base. The CDR3 has 18 amino acids. The CDR3 nucleotides are TGTGCCAGCTCACCATGGGGGGGGATCCCTTCTGGGGCCAACGTCCTGACTTTC. It is translated as CASSPWGGIPSGANVLTF. Using reference TRBV18 and TRBJ2-6 for the parts outside the CDR3, the full variable domain is NAGVMQNPRHLVRRRGQEARLRCSPMKGHSHVYWYRQLPEEGLKFMVYLQKENIIDESGMPKERFSAEFPKEGPSILRIQQVVRGDSAAYFCASSPWGGIPSGANVLTFGAGSRLTVL.

This chain links TRBV27 with TRBJ2-1, with 10 bases lining up with TRBD2. V lost 5 bases to trimming and J lost 4 bases; unmatched junction nucleotides: 5. This CDR3 region has 15 residues. Germline V gives CDR1 MNHEY, CDR2 SMNVEV (reference sequence). DNA of the CDR3: TGTGCCAGCAGTAGACTAGCGGGCCCTTACAATGAGCAGTTCTTC. It encodes CASSRLAGPYNEQFF.

This clone has just a few counts. The chain employs TRBV6-1 and TRBJ2-7; D is possibly TRBD2 (6 bases). The V and J ends lost 8 bases and 2 bases respectively, with 16 bases between them. The CDR3 sequence is 14 residues long. Germline-derived CDR1 and CDR2 are MNHNS and SASEGT. The CDR3 here is CASQGGITTYEQYF. The CDR3 DNA reads TGTGCCAGCCAGGGCGGGATCACTACCTACGAGCAGTACTTC.

V and J are TRBV21-1 and TRBJ2-4; the D call TRBD2 from the table was never checked on the DNA. TRBV21-1 is recorded as a pseudogene. CDR3 length: 15 amino acids. CDR3 nucleotides: TGTGCCACCCCCAACGGTCCTTTAGCCAAAAACATTCAGTACTTC. Its translation: CATPNGPLAKNIQYF.

The chain joins TRBV19 to TRBJ2-5; 9 bases map to TRBD1. Germline CDR1 reads LNHDA; CDR2 reads SQIVND (reference sequence). The CDR3 totals 13 residues. V was clipped by 4 bases and J by 5 bases; unmatched bases: 2. The CDR3 spells CASSSGQGETQYF. DNA of the CDR3: TGTGCCAGTAGTAGCGGACAGGGGGAGACCCAGTACTTC.

In this sample, this clone turned up once. V gene TRBV18 combines with J gene TRBJ2-2, with TRBD1 identical over 11 bases. The CDR3 runs to 15 residues. V was clipped by 5 bases and J by 7 bases; unmatched bases: 6. Germline assignment: CDR1 KGHSH and CDR2 LQKENI. The CDR3 region has the DNA TGTGCCAGCTCAATCGGACAGGGGGCAGGCGGGGAGCTGTTTTTT. Residues: CASSIGQGAGGELFF. The full variable domain, rest sourced from reference TRBV18 and TRBJ2-2, is NAGVMQNPRHLVRRRGQEARLRCSPMKGHSHVYWYRQLPEEGLKFMVYLQKENIIDESGMPKERFSAEFPKEGPSILRIQQVVRGDSAAYFCASSIGQGAGGELFFGEGSRLTVL.

In this sample, this clone turned up a few times. The genes are TRBV5-1 and TRBJ1-1; TRBD1 aligns across 7 bases. The CDR3 covers 14 residues. V gave up 0 bases and J gave up 8 bases; unmatched junction bases: 7. CDR1 SGHRS and CDR2 YFSETQ come from the germline V gene. CDR3 protein: CASSLDGRDREAFF. DNA for the CDR3: TGCGCCAGCAGCTTGGATGGCCGGGACAGAGAAGCTTTCTTT.

V usage is TRBV19 and J usage is TRBJ2-5; 8 positions match TRBD1. The CDR3 is 15 amino acids. J gave up 5 bases and V 4 bases, and 9 bases lay outside the gene matches. Germline CDR1 is LNHDA and CDR2 is SQIVND (reference sequence). The CDR3 nucleotides are TGTGCCAGTAGTAGGACAGGGCGGTTGGGGGAGACCCAGTACTTC. This codes for CASSRTGRLGETQYF.

This chain connects TRBV6-6 to TRBJ2-5, with unresolved D. Trimming shortened V by 5 bases and J by 0 bases, and 10 bases separated the two germline ends. The CDR3 has 14 amino acids. The germline V gene has CDR1 MNHNY and CDR2 SVGAGI (reference sequence). The CDR3 region is CASSPTEYQETQYF. The CDR3 DNA sequence: TGTGCCAGCAGTCCTACCGAGTACCAAGAGACCCAGTACTTC.

V is TRBV15 and J is TRBJ2-3; a weak D match, TRBD2 (5 bases). The CDR3 has 11 amino acids. The germline V gene encodes CDR1 LNHNV and CDR2 YYDKDF (reference sequence). V was clipped by 8 bases and J by 9 bases, with 12 bases between them. In nucleotides, the CDR3 is TGTGCCACCCGAACGGGGAACACGCAGTATTTT. Protein product: CATRTGNTQYF.

The rearrangement links TRBV30 to TRBJ2-5; D perhaps matches TRBD2 (6 bases). Trimming cost V 1 base and J 2 bases, with 11 bases left between them. This CDR3 is 14 amino acids long. Germline loops: CDR1 GTSNPN, CDR2 SVGIG (reference sequence). The CDR3 loop reads CAWSGTTIQETQYF. The DNA of the CDR3 is TGTGCCTGGAGTGGGACTACTATACAAGAGACCCAGTACTTC.

V is TRBV16 and J is TRBJ2-3; 10 bases are a match to TRBD2. CDR3 length equals 17 residues. Losses at the gene ends were 0 bases for V and 3 bases for J; bases not matched to a gene: 6. In germline, CDR1 is KGHSY, CDR2 FQNENV. The CDR3: CASSQSAGGPPTDTQYF. DNA for the CDR3: TGTGCCAGCAGCCAATCAGCGGGAGGGCCCCCGACAGATACGCAGTATTTT.

The chain uses TRBV5-1 and TRBJ2-2, with D unclear. The germline V gene encodes CDR1 SGHRS and CDR2 YFSETQ. V was clipped by 7 bases and J by 1 base, with 11 bases between them. The CDR3 extends over 14 amino acids. The CDR3 DNA sequence: TGCGCCAGCTATACGGGTCTGAACACCGGGGAGCTGTTTTTT. This codes for CASYTGLNTGELFF. The whole variable domain, filled in from reference TRBV5-1 and TRBJ2-2, reads KAGVTQTPRYLIKTRGQQVTLSCSPISGHRSVSWYQQTPGQGLQFLFEYFSETQRNKGNFPGRFSGRQFSNSRSEMNVSTLELGDSALYLCASYTGLNTGELFFGEGSRLTVL.

This clone was detected once. The chain links TRBV29-1 to TRBJ2-5, with D possibly being TRBD1 (6 bases). Trimming pared 7 bases from V and 0 bases from J, leaving 12 bases between. Germline V gene sequence: CDR1 SQVTM, CDR2 ANQGSEA. The CDR3 totals 13 residues. Here the CDR3 reads CSAGHLYQETQYF. DNA of the CDR3: TGCAGCGCGGGACACCTGTACCAAGAGACCCAGTACTTC.

This clone was seen only once. This chain uses TRBV6-6 with TRBJ2-1; tentative D call: TRBD2 (7 bases). There are 15 residues in the CDR3. V gave up 7 bases and J gave up 7 bases, with 20 bases separating them. Germline CDR1 reads MNHNY; CDR2 reads SVGAGI (reference sequence). The CDR3 bases are TGTGCCAGCATCCTACGAACAGGGAGGGGAAATGAGCAGTTCTTC. This translates into CASILRTGRGNEQFF.

CDR3 bases: TGTGCCAGCAGCTCACAGGGGTCGTACACCGGGGAGCTGTTTTTT. It encodes CASSSQGSYTGELFF. The genes are TRBV6-1 and TRBJ2-2; 7 bases align to TRBD1. The CDR3 is 15 amino acids. Germline CDR1 reads MNHNS; CDR2 reads SASEGT. V trimming: 6 bases; J trimming: 3 bases; junction bases outside the gene matches: 7.

This clone occurred a few times. The chain has TRBV19 and TRBJ1-5; TRBD1 matches 8 bases. The CDR3 length is 16 residues. J lost 1 base, V lost 4 bases, and 6 bases had no gene match. Germline V CDR1 and CDR2: LNHDA, SQIVND (reference sequence). The CDR3 reads CASSTGQGLSNQPQHF. DNA for the CDR3: TGTGCCAGTAGTACCGGACAGGGTCTGAGCAATCAGCCCCAGCATTTT.

The rearrangement links TRBV18 to TRBJ1-5; D is ambiguous. The V gene's germline CDR1 is KGHSH and CDR2 LQKENI. This CDR3 has 15 amino acids. Trimming removed 3 bases at V and 7 bases at J, with 16 bases between. CDR3 amino acids: CASSPGGNAMQPQHF. CDR3 bases: TGTGCCAGCTCACCGGGCGGGAACGCCATGCAGCCCCAGCATTTT.

The chain is built from TRBV4-1 and TRBJ2-4, with D tentatively TRBD1 (6 bases). With 1 base removed from V and 2 bases from J, the gap between germline ends came to 9 bases. The CDR3 spans 15 residues. Per germline, CDR1 MGHRA and CDR2 YSYEKL. This CDR3 is CASSQGQGTKNIQYF. The CDR3 nucleotides read TGCGCCAGCAGCCAAGGGCAGGGGACCAAAAACATTCAGTACTTC.

The rearrangement joins TRBV2 to TRBJ2-5; 10 bases are shared with TRBD2. The V segment lost 2 bases and the J segment 5 bases; nucleotides outside the gene matches: 11. CDR1 SNHLY and CDR2 FYNNEI come from the germline V gene. The CDR3 extends over 17 amino acids. The CDR3 here is CASSEPTRTSGRETQYF. The CDR3 nucleotides read TGTGCCAGCAGTGAACCTACTCGGACTAGCGGCAGGGAGACCCAGTACTTC.

The rearrangement links TRBV30 to TRBJ2-3, with 7 bases fitting TRBD2. The germline V gene encodes CDR1 GTSNPN and CDR2 SVGIG (reference sequence). The CDR3 loop spans 13 amino acids. V lost 4 bases to trimming and J lost 4 bases; unmatched junction nucleotides: 5. CDR3 nucleotides: TGTGCCTGGAATGGGGGGGGGTCAGATACGCAGTATTTT. Its translation: CAWNGGGSDTQYF.

This clone was picked up one time. The chain is built from TRBV6-5 and TRBJ1-3; no clear D. The V end lost 2 bases, the J end lost 4 bases, and 15 bases lay between the germline ends. Germline assignment: CDR1 MNHEY and CDR2 SVGAGI. The CDR3 sequence is 16 residues long. The CDR3 DNA reads TGTGCCAGCAGTTACCGTTTCAGAGAGGCAGGAAACACCATATATTTT. Translating gives CASSYRFREAGNTIYF.